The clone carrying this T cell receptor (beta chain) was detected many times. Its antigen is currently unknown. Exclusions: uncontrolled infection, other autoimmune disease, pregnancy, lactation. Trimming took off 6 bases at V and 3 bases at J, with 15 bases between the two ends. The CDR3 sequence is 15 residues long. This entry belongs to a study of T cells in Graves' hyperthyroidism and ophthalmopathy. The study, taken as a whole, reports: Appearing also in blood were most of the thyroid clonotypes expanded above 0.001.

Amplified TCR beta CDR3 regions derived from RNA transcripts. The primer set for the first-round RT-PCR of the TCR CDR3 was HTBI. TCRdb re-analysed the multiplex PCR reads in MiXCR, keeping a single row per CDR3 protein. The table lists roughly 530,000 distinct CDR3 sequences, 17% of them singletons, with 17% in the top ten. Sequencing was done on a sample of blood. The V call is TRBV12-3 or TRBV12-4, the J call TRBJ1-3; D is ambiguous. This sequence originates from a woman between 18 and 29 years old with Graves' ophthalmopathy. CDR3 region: CASSDGWGYGNTIYF. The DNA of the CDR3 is TGTGCCAGCAGCGATGGTTGGGGATATGGAAACACCATATATTTT.